This entry lists 21 T cell receptor beta chains sequenced from one sample in a study of T-cell reconstitution after alpha-beta-depleted transplantation in children (dated by TCRdb to about 2016). The library came from PCR. This sample was sequenced with an Illumina HiSeq 2500. To normalize quantification of the TCRbeta repertoire, the TCR libraries were built with molecular barcoding that relied on unique molecular identifiers. TCRdb cleaned the public reads at Q25 with fastp, built clones with MiXCR and kept in-frame beta chains. Each entry merges the rows of one CDR3 protein and shows their most common DNA and genes. The sample table lists about 460,000 distinct CDR3 sequences, about an eighth of them with a count of one. Jointly, the top ten make up less than 15% of the sample. The treatment or condition label, as the study defines it: allogeneic hematopoietic cell transplantation with graft depleted of TCRalphabeta T cells and CD19 B cells.

Sample: PBMCs, mostly from graft donor cells, taken 180 days after TCRalphabeta/CD19-depleted stem cell transplant. These receptors originate from a female patient aged 2-10 years who had a stem cell transplant for aplastic anemia, so the T cells may come from the graft donor.

This rearrangement joins TRBV2 to TRBJ2-2; D perhaps matches TRBD1 (6 bases). The CDR3 contains 16 residues. Trimming stripped 1 base from V and 3 bases from J, with 12 bases between. Germline values: CDR1 SNHLY, CDR2 FYNNEI. The CDR3 protein is CASSEEGEIYTGELFF. CDR3 DNA sequence: TGTGCCAGCAGTGAAGAGGGGGAGATTTACACCGGGGAGCTGTTTTTT.

This clonotype was seen at least ten times. The chain employs TRBV29-1 and TRBJ2-7; D may be TRBD2 (6 bases). The germline V gene encodes CDR1 SQVTM and CDR2 ANQGSEA. The V gene lost 7 bases and the J gene lost 0 bases, with 10 bases spanning the gap. This CDR3 spans 12 amino acids. CDR3 in amino acids: CSAETSSYEQYV. CDR3 DNA sequence: TGCAGCGCCGAGACTAGCTCCTACGAGCAGTACGTC.

This clonotype was observed many times. This chain connects TRBV20-1 to TRBJ2-3; TRBD2 matches 10 bases. With V trimmed by 3 bases and J by 4 bases, 10 bases remained unmatched. CDR3 length equals 16 residues. The germline CDR1 and CDR2 sequences are DFQATT and SNEGSKA (reference sequence). The CDR3 DNA reads TGCAGTGCTAGGGGTATTCTAGCGGGAGTTCCAGATACGCAGTATTTT. This encodes CSARGILAGVPDTQYF.

The chain joins TRBV10-3 to TRBJ1-5; weak D call: TRBD1 (5 bases). V was clipped by 4 bases and J by 0 bases, with 16 bases between them. CDR1 and CDR2 from the germline V gene are ENHRY and SYGVKD. This CDR3 region has 17 residues. The CDR3 DNA sequence: TGTGCCATCAGTGGGGGACCCCCCATCGCTAGCAATCAGCCCCAGCATTTT. Its translation is CAISGGPPIASNQPQHF.

This clonotype was picked up many times. This chain uses TRBV6-1 with TRBJ1-1; D not resolved. In germline, CDR1 is MNHNS, CDR2 SASEGT. The CDR3 is 13 amino acids. The V end was cut by 7 bases, the J end by 0 bases, with 9 bases between. The chain's CDR3 is CASNTELNTEAFF. CDR3 nucleotides: TGTGCCAGCAATACAGAGTTGAACACTGAAGCTTTCTTT.

V usage is TRBV12-3 or TRBV12-4 and J usage is TRBJ2-3; the D gene is possibly TRBD2 (6 bases). Trimming took off 7 bases at V and 1 base at J, with 15 bases between the two ends. The CDR3 extends over 15 amino acids. In DNA, the CDR3 is TGTGCCAGCACCTCTTGGGCTAGCGGCACAGATACGCAGTATTTT. Protein: CASTSWASGTDTQYF.

Notes on this clonotype: A read error may account for a junction end that differs from germline. V is TRBV10-3 and J is TRBJ1-5; D not resolved. The CDR3 runs to 17 residues. The V gene's germline CDR1 is ENHRY and CDR2 SYGVKD. Here the CDR3 DNA reads TGTGCCACCAGTGAGTCGACTCTGGGGTATAGCAATCAGCCCCAGCATTTT. Amino acid sequence: CATSESTLGYSNQPQHF.

Comment on this clonotype: The germline gene is not matched at one end of the junction; a read error may be the cause. The CDR3 is CATSRGAVYGQYF. In DNA, the CDR3 is TGTGCCACCAGCAGGGGGGCGGTCTACGGGCAGTACTTC. The V gene is TRBV15, the J gene TRBJ2-7, with D perhaps matching TRBD1 (6 bases). The germline V gene encodes CDR1 LNHNV and CDR2 YYDKDF (reference sequence). The CDR3 sequence is 13 residues long.

This chain links TRBV18 with TRBJ2-7; the D gene is possibly TRBD1 (6 bases). Germline CDR1 and CDR2: KGHSH and LQKENI. V shed 6 bases and J shed 4 bases, with 10 bases lying between them. This CDR3 has 12 residues. CDR3 sequence: CASSRQGYEQYV. DNA of the CDR3: TGTGCCAGCTCCCGCCAGGGGTACGAGCAGTACGTC.

This clonotype was recorded many times. The chain recombines TRBV19 with TRBJ2-1; the match to TRBD2 covers 12 bases. The ends lost 6 bases at V and 12 bases at J; junction bases unmatched: 0. This CDR3 contains 11 residues. Per germline, CDR1 LNHDA and CDR2 SQIVND (reference sequence). In nucleotides, the CDR3 is TGTGCCAGTAGGACTAGCGGGGGGCAGTTCTTC. The encoded protein is CASRTSGGQFF.

This clonotype was recorded at least ten times. This chain uses TRBV12-3 or TRBV12-4 with TRBJ2-3; no reliable D call. V shed 6 bases and J shed 2 bases, with 9 bases lying between them. The CDR3 consists of 13 residues. Here the CDR3 DNA reads TGTGCCAGCAGGGGCTCACCCACAGATACGCAGTATTTT. This codes for CASRGSPTDTQYF.

This clonotype was counted a few times. The genes are TRBV5-1 and TRBJ2-1, with 10 bases fitting TRBD2. Losses at the gene ends were 0 bases for V and 10 bases for J; bases not matched to a gene: 4. This CDR3 has 14 amino acids. Germline CDR1 is SGHRS and CDR2 is YFSETQ. The CDR3 here is CASSLALAGEEQFF. The CDR3 nucleotides are TGCGCCAGCAGCTTGGCCCTAGCGGGGGAAGAGCAGTTCTTC.

The table lists this clonotype with a few counts. The V gene is TRBV3-1, the J gene TRBJ1-5; D is perhaps TRBD1 (5 bases). There are 13 residues in the CDR3. Trimming pared 4 bases from V and 5 bases from J, leaving 9 bases between. The germline V gene encodes CDR1 LGHDT and CDR2 YNNKEL (reference sequence). CDR3 bases: TGTGCCAGCAGCCCTCCGGGGGATCAGCCCCAGCATTTT. Translating it yields CASSPPGDQPQHF.

This clonotype has only a few counts. The V and J genes are TRBV6-2 or TRBV6-3 and TRBJ2-1; 15 bases fit TRBD2. The junction had 4 bases not matched to a gene; V was cut back by 5 bases and J by 2 bases. There are 17 residues in the CDR3. The germline CDR1 and CDR2 sequences are MNHEY and SVGEGT. In nucleotides, the CDR3 is TGTGCCAGCAGTCCTTGGACTAGCGGGAGGGCCTACAATGAGCAGTTCTTC. This encodes CASSPWTSGRAYNEQFF.

The table lists this clonotype with a few counts. CDR3 nucleotides: TGTGCCACCAGCTTCGGAGGGCTGAACACCGGGGAGCTGTTTTTT. Amino acids: CATSFGGLNTGELFF. This chain uses TRBV15 with TRBJ2-2; TRBD2 is a possible D gene (6 bases). Germline CDR1 LNHNV, CDR2 YYDKDF (reference sequence). The CDR3 contains 15 residues. V lost 5 bases and J 1 base, leaving 11 bases between the germline ends.

In this sample, this clonotype turned up many times. This sequence joins TRBV7-2 and TRBJ2-7; the match to TRBD1 covers 7 bases. The CDR3 extends over 15 amino acids. Germline CDR1 is SGHTA and CDR2 is FQGNSA. The ends lost 5 bases at V and 2 bases at J; junction bases unmatched: 9. The CDR3 DNA reads TGTGCCAGCAGCCTCACACACGGGACAGCCTACGAGCAGTACGTC. Protein sequence: CASSLTHGTAYEQYV.

This clonotype was seen at least ten times. V is TRBV29-1 and J is TRBJ1-2; TRBD1 agrees at 7 bases. The germline gives CDR1 SQVTM, CDR2 ANQGSEA. The CDR3 has 14 residues. Unmatched junction bases numbered 11, after V lost 7 bases and J lost 3 bases. As DNA, the CDR3 is TGCAGCGCCGGGAGACAGGGTAGTGACTATGGCTACACCTTC. Translating it yields CSAGRQGSDYGYTF.

This clonotype ranks as medium-sized (0.01 to 0.1%). The chain employs TRBV12-3 or TRBV12-4 and TRBJ2-1, with 12 bases identical to TRBD2. V dropped 6 bases and J dropped 9; count of bases not matched to a gene: 9. CDR3 size: 15 residues. The CDR3 sequence is CASRASGRGGAEQFF. CDR3 DNA: TGTGCCAGCAGGGCTAGCGGGAGGGGAGGAGCTGAGCAGTTCTTC.

The genes are TRBV2 and TRBJ2-1, with D maybe TRBD2 (6 bases). V lost 4 bases and J lost 6, with 13 bases in between. This CDR3 has 14 amino acids. Germline V gene data show CDR1 as SNHLY and CDR2 as FYNNEI. The CDR3 region has the DNA TGTGCCAGCAGTGGAGTGCGGGATGTCAATGAGCAGTTCTTC. Amino acid sequence: CASSGVRDVNEQFF.

This clonotype showed up just a few times. The chain employs TRBV29-1 and TRBJ1-2, with 7 positions matching TRBD1. J was trimmed by 3 bases and V by 3 bases; bases with no gene match: 7. The CDR3 contains 14 residues. Germline CDR1 SQVTM, CDR2 ANQGSEA. This CDR3 reads CSVDPGQRDYGYTF. CDR3 nucleotides: TGCAGCGTTGACCCGGGACAGAGAGACTATGGCTACACCTTC.

This clonotype was counted at least ten times. This chain connects TRBV29-1 to TRBJ2-6; 10 bases agree with TRBD1. V gave up 6 bases and J gave up 4 bases; unmatched junction bases: 6. Germline V lookup: CDR1 SQVTM, CDR2 ANQGSEA. This CDR3 is built from 15 residues. CDR3 sequence (DNA): TGCAGCGTGCGGACAGGGGGATTAGGGGCCAACGTCCTGACTTTC. Its protein product is CSVRTGGLGANVLTF.